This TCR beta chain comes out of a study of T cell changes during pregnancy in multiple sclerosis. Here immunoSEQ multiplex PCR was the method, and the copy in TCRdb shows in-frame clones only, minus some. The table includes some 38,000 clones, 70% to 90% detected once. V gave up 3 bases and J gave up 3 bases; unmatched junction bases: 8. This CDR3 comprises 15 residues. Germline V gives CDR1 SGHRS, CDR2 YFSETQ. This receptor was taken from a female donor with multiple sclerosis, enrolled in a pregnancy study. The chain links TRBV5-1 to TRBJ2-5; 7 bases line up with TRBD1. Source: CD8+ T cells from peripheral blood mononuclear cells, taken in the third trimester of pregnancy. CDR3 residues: CASSWMGQSKETQYF. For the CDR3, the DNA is TGCGCCAGCAGCTGGATGGGACAGTCGAAAGAGACCCAGTACTTC.